This TCR beta chain was recovered during a study of T cells in Graves' hyperthyroidism and ophthalmopathy. The study's findings and limits: Within blood appeared most thyroid clonotypes that had expanded above 0.001.

Disease lasting under 3 months, a NOSPECS grade of at least 4, and a Clinical Activity Score of at least 3 were features of the ophthalmopathy patients. An approximately 10 ml volume of fresh peripheral blood provided the PBMCs. Trimming stripped 0 bases from V and 7 bases from J, with 15 bases between. Germline CDR1 and CDR2: LNHNV and YYDKDF (reference sequence). The CDR3 sequence is 16 residues long. Template material for amplifying TCR beta CDR3 regions consisted of RNA transcripts. In the first-round RT-PCR of the TCR CDR3, the HTBI primer set was used. MiXCR, run by TCRdb on the multiplex PCR reads, gives a single entry per CDR3 protein. The sample has around 600,000 distinct CDR3 sequences, 14% seen once; the top ten hold roughly an eighth. This clonotype was observed a handful of times. Its specificity is unknown.

The sample was blood. The chain uses TRBV15 and TRBJ1-4; perhaps TRBD1 as D (5 bases). The origin of this receptor is a woman aged 45-65 years with Graves' ophthalmopathy. CDR3 nucleotide sequence: TGTGCCACCAGCAGAGAGTTGGGGGTATTACGTGAAAAACTGTTTTTT. The encoded protein is CATSRELGVLREKLFF.